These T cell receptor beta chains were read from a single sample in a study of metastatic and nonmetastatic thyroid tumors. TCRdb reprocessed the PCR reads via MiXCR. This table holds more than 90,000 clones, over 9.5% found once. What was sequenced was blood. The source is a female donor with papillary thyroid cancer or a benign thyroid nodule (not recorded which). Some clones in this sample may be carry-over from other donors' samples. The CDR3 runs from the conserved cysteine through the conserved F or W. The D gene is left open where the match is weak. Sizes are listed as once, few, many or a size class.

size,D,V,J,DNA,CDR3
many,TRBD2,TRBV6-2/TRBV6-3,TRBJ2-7,TGTGCCAGCAGTCCCCCCTTCGGGAGGGGAAACGAGCAGTACTTC,CASSPPFGRGNEQYF
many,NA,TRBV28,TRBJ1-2,TGTGCCAGCAGTCTTGACCCCCTTGGCTACACCTTC,CASSLDPLGYTF
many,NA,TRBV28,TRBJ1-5,TGTGCCAGCAGTTTCGGGGGACAAAATCAGCCCCAGCATTTT,CASSFGGQNQPQHF
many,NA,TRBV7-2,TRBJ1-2,TGTGCCAGCAGCAGCGTCTGGGTTGGCTACACCTTC,CASSSVWVGYTF
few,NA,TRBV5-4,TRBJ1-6,TGTGCCAGCAGCTTACACCCAGAGGTTTCACCCCTCCACTTT,CASSLHPEVSPLHF
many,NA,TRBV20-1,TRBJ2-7,TGCAGTGCCATACCTCAACAGGGCCACGAGCAGTACTTC,CSAIPQQGHEQYF
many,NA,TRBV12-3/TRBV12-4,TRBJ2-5,TGTGCCAGCAGTTTAGCGGGTAGCCGGAGAAAGGAGACCCAGTACTTC,CASSLAGSRRKETQYF
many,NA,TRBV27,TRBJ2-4,TGTGCCAGCAGTAAGCGGACGTTGGGGGCGGTGGCCAAAAACATTCAGTACTTC,CASSKRTLGAVAKNIQYF
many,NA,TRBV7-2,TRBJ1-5,TGTGCCAGCAGCTTAGGAATCGATCAGCCCCAGCATTTT,CASSLGIDQPQHF
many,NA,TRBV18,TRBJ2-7,TGTGCCAGCTCACCACCAACGGGGAATTTGCACGAGCAGTACTTC,CASSPPTGNLHEQYF
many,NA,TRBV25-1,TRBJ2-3,TGTGCCAGCAGTGGGGGGGGGCTTAGGTATTTT,CASSGGGLRYF
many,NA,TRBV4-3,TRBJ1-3,TGCGCCAGCAGCCAAGTTAATGGTGTTAGCACCATATATTTT,CASSQVNGVSTIYF
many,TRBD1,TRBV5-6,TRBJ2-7,TGTGCCAGCAGCTTGGGACAGGGTAGGCACGAGCAGTACTTC,CASSLGQGRHEQYF
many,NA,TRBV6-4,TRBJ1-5,TGTGCCAGCAGTCCCAACAGCAATCAGCCCCAGCATTTT,CASSPNSNQPQHF
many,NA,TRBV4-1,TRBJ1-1,TGCGCCAGCAGCCCGCGGGCTGGGGGTGAAGCTTTCTTT,CASSPRAGGEAFF
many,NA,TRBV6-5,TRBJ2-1,TGTGCCAGCAGTTCCTCCTCCTACAATGAGCAGTTCTTC,CASSSSSYNEQFF